This TCR beta chain was recorded in a study of OX40 agonist ivuxolimab in advanced cancers. For the study at large: Each patient was given ivuxolimab into a vein every 2 weeks, at 0.01 to 10 mg/kg.

Study-wide results and limits: Clonal expansion was seen in CD4+ and CD8+ blood T cells by week 6 at 0.1 to 3.0 mg/kg.

Details on this clone: Its antigen is not known.

Method: immunoSEQ multiplex PCR; TCRdb's copy keeps in-frame clones and lacks some. The sample records 45,000 to 65,000 clones, around nine tenths being singletons. The sequenced sample was CD4+ or CD8+ T cells sorted from blood, obtained in a trial of the OX40 agonist ivuxolimab. The sequence derives from an adult with an advanced solid tumor such as melanoma, head and neck, liver or kidney cancer.

CDR3 sequence: CASRQVGGTEAFF. The CDR3 DNA follows: TGTGCCAGCAGGCAAGTAGGAGGCACTGAAGCTTTCTTT. The chain joins TRBV6-5 to TRBJ1-1; D uncertain. Germline lookup yields CDR1 MNHEY and CDR2 SVGAGI. The CDR3 has 13 amino acids. V was pared by 6 bases and J by 4 bases, with 12 bases between.